Below, 2 T cell receptor beta chains from the same sample are listed, as sequenced in a study of cytomegalovirus exposure and HLA in healthy donors (dated by TCRdb to the late 2010s). The method was the immunoSEQ multiplex PCR assay. For the multiplex PCR, a mixture combining 60 forward primers for TCR Vbeta segments and 13 reverse primers for TCR Jbeta segments was used. Drawn from immuneACCESS, this table holds only the in-frame rearrangements with V and J called that TCRdb kept. Clones are partly lost; checked studies trace under half to an unresolved V gene and leave the rest unexplained. The sample includes about 150,000 clones, with roughly 73% observed a single time. The ten top clones hold 11% of the sample. What was sequenced was PBMCs. All receptors come from a man aged 18-30 years in good health and CMV-seropositive.

This clone was seen only a few times. The chain links TRBV7-9 to TRBJ2-2; D is unresolved. The germline CDR1 and CDR2 sequences are SEHNR and FQNEAQ (reference sequence). There are 11 residues in the CDR3. Between the trimmed V and J ends, which lost 9 bases and 6 bases, there was a span of 8 bases. CDR3 DNA sequence: TGTGCCAGTAGCCCGGCCGGGGAGCTGTTTTTT. Its protein is CASSPAGELFF.

The chain couples TRBV27 to TRBJ2-3; possibly TRBD2 for D (6 bases). Per germline, CDR1 MNHEY and CDR2 SMNVEV (reference sequence). The CDR3 contains 16 residues. Trimming cost V 5 bases and J 5 bases, with 20 bases left between them. The CDR3 loop is CASSALFQAGGDTQYF. The CDR3 nucleotides read TGTGCCAGCAGTGCCTTGTTTCAGGCCGGGGGAGATACGCAGTATTTT.